This TCR beta chain was sequenced in a study of cytomegalovirus exposure and HLA in healthy donors. Trimming stripped 0 bases from V and 8 bases from J, with 7 bases between. CDR1 and CDR2 (germline): ENHRY, SYGVKD. This CDR3 contains 12 residues. Both 60 Vbeta primers and 13 Jbeta primers went into the PCR. TCRdb keeps only in-frame clones here, not all; method: immunoSEQ multiplex PCR. The repertoire holds 50,000 or so clones, with 75% to 80% as singletons. This TCR came from a female donor in good health and CMV-seronegative. The sequenced sample was PBMCs. J is TRBJ1-1 and V is TRBV10-3; D remains unclear. CDR3 residues: CAISESCTEAFF. CDR3 nucleotides: TGTGCCATCAGTGAGTCGTGCACAGAAGCTTTCTTT.